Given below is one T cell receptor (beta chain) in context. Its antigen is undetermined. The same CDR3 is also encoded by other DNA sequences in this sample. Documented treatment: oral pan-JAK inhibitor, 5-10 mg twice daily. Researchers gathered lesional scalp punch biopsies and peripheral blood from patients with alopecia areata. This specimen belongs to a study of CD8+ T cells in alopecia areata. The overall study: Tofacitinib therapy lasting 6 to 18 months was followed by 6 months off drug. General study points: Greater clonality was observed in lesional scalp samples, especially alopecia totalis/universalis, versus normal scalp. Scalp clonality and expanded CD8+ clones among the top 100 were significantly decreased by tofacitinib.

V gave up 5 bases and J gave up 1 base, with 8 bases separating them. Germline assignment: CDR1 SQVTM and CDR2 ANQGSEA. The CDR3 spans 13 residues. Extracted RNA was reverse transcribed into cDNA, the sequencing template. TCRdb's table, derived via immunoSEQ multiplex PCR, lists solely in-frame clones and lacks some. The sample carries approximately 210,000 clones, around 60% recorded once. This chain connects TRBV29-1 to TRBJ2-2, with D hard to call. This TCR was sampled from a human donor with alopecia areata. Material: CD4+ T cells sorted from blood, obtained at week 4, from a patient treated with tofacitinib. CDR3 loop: CSVRRRNTGELFF. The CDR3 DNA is TGCAGCGTTCGTCGGAGGAACACCGGGGAGCTGTTTTTT.